Listed below are T cell receptor beta chains from one sample, sequenced in a study of T-cell memory formation after mild COVID-19. MiXCR, run by TCRdb on the 5' RACE reads, gives a single entry per CDR3 protein. The sample records more than 400,000 distinct CDR3 sequences, over 15% being singletons. The sequencing input was PBMCs or a T cell subset sorted from them (not recorded which). These receptors were obtained from an adult woman who had mild COVID-19 (a few samples of this study predate the infection). Cell type and time point are not known. Each CDR3 is given with its conserved first and last residue. A D gene is named only where the DNA matches it firmly. Rows give clone size only sometimes, using once, few, many, or a class for an expanded clone.

J: TRBJ2-3
size: .
D: TRBD1
V: TRBV7-3
length: 14
CDR3: CASSTGTGTDTQYF
DNA: TGTGCCAGCAGTACCGGGACAGGGACCGATACGCAGTATTTT

J: TRBJ2-1
size: .
D: TRBD2
V: TRBV7-8
length: 16
CDR3: CASNEPGLAGYTEQFF
DNA: TGTGCCAGCAACGAACCTGGGCTAGCGGGGTACACTGAGCAGTTCTTC

J: TRBJ1-1
size: few
D: .
V: TRBV10-3
length: 13
CDR3: CAIADGRPGEAFF
DNA: TGTGCCATAGCAGACGGACGGCCTGGTGAAGCTTTCTTT

J: TRBJ2-7
size: .
D: .
V: TRBV20-1
length: 13
CDR3: CSARDSLHYEQYF
DNA: TGCAGTGCTAGAGATTCTCTCCACTACGAGCAGTACTTC

J: TRBJ2-2
size: few
D: .
V: TRBV7-9
length: 11
CDR3: CARGYTGELFF
DNA: TGTGCCAGGGGGTACACCGGGGAGCTGTTTTTT

J: TRBJ2-7
size: .
D: TRBD1
V: TRBV29-1
length: 12
CDR3: CSAGQGHIEQYF
DNA: TGCAGCGCTGGACAGGGTCATATTGAGCAGTACTTC

J: TRBJ2-2
size: .
D: TRBD1
V: TRBV6-6
length: 14
CDR3: CASSYLGGGGELFF
DNA: TGTGCCAGCAGTTACCTAGGGGGCGGCGGGGAGCTGTTTTTT

J: TRBJ2-5
size: few
D: .
V: TRBV5-1
length: 15
CDR3: CASSFGDSFSETQYF
DNA: TGCGCCAGCAGCTTCGGTGACAGTTTTTCAGAGACCCAGTACTTC

J: TRBJ2-3
size: few
D: TRBD2
V: TRBV5-1
length: 14
CDR3: CASSSPGLTDTQYF
DNA: TGCGCCAGCAGCTCGCCGGGACTAACAGATACGCAGTATTTT

J: TRBJ2-5
size: .
D: TRBD1
V: TRBV13
length: 13
CDR3: CASTGQGQETQYF
DNA: TGTGCCAGCACCGGACAGGGGCAAGAGACCCAGTACTTC

J: TRBJ2-3
size: few
D: .
V: TRBV24-1
length: 14
CDR3: CATSDPRGADTQYF
DNA: TGTGCCACCAGTGATCCCAGGGGCGCGGATACGCAGTATTTT

J: TRBJ2-5
size: .
D: .
V: TRBV20-1
length: 12
CDR3: CSARDLVVTQYF
DNA: TGCAGTGCTAGAGATCTAGTCGTGACCCAGTACTTC

J: TRBJ1-3
size: .
D: TRBD1
V: TRBV6-1
length: 14
CDR3: CASKDRGAGNTIYF
DNA: TGTGCCAGCAAGGACAGGGGAGCCGGAAACACCATATATTTT

J: TRBJ1-5
size: .
D: .
V: TRBV3-1
length: 15
CDR3: CASSQEAPGAQPQHF
DNA: TGTGCCAGCAGCCAAGAAGCCCCGGGGGCTCAGCCCCAGCATTTT

J: TRBJ2-5
size: .
D: .
V: TRBV7-9
length: 13
CDR3: CASSWLGGETQYF
DNA: TGTGCCAGCAGCTGGCTAGGGGGAGAGACCCAGTACTTC

J: TRBJ2-3
size: many
D: .
V: TRBV4-3
length: 13
CDR3: CASSVTSTDTQYF
DNA: TGCGCCAGCAGCGTCACCAGCACAGATACGCAGTATTTT

J: TRBJ2-1
size: many
D: .
V: TRBV19
length: 15
CDR3: CASSTLTVGYNEQFF
DNA: TGTGCCAGTAGTACTCTCACAGTAGGTTACAATGAGCAGTTCTTC

J: TRBJ2-1
size: .
D: .
V: TRBV11-2
length: 14
CDR3: CASSQRPGVNEQFF
DNA: TGTGCCAGCAGCCAGCGGCCCGGGGTGAATGAGCAGTTCTTC

J: TRBJ2-1
size: .
D: .
V: TRBV15
length: 14
CDR3: CATSKGDSAYEQFF
DNA: TGTGCCACCAGCAAAGGTGATTCGGCTTATGAGCAGTTCTTC

J: TRBJ2-2
size: few
D: .
V: TRBV12-3/TRBV12-4
length: 12
CDR3: CASSFGGRELFF
DNA: TGTGCCAGCAGTTTTGGTGGCCGGGAGCTGTTTTTT

J: TRBJ2-3
size: few
D: TRBD1
V: TRBV5-5
length: 12
CDR3: CASSLYRGAQYF
DNA: TGTGCCAGCAGCTTGTACAGGGGAGCACAGTATTTT

J: TRBJ2-3
size: .
D: .
V: TRBV7-9
length: 13
CDR3: CASSTGGVEAQYF
DNA: TGTGCCAGCAGCACCGGCGGAGTCGAGGCGCAGTATTTT

J: TRBJ2-2
size: few
D: .
V: TRBV18
length: 13
CDR3: CASSAPNTGELFF
DNA: TGTGCCAGCTCAGCTCCGAACACCGGGGAGCTGTTTTTT

J: TRBJ2-7
size: .
D: .
V: TRBV5-1
length: 15
CDR3: CASSPPYGEPYEQYF
DNA: TGCGCCAGCAGCCCCCCCTACGGCGAGCCCTACGAGCAGTACTTC

J: TRBJ2-1
size: many
D: .
V: TRBV29-1
length: 14
CDR3: CSAVQGATYNEQFF
DNA: TGCAGCGCCGTACAGGGAGCGACGTACAATGAGCAGTTCTTC